This T cell receptor (beta chain) was found in a study of OX40 agonist ivuxolimab in advanced cancers. At the level of the study: Each dose-escalation patient presented with hepatocellular carcinoma, melanoma, renal cell or head and neck cancer. Study observations and caveats: CD4+ and CD8+ blood T cells expanded clonally by week 6 at 0.1 to 3.0 mg/kg.

Autoimmune disease history or systemic immunosuppression meant exclusion. This clone was seen more than once but under ten times. What it binds is unknown. The CDR3 is 11 amino acids. Per the germline V gene, CDR1 is LNHDA and CDR2 is SQIVND (reference sequence). V was trimmed by 8 bases and J by 8 bases, leaving 12 bases between them. Assay used: immunoSEQ multiplex PCR; TCRdb lists only in-frame clones, some missing. This repertoire shows approximately 72,000 clones, around nine tenths found once; its top ten account for 0.7% to 1%. The gene calls are TRBV19 and TRBJ1-2; D might be TRBD1 (6 bases). This receptor was obtained from an adult with an advanced solid tumor such as melanoma, head and neck, liver or kidney cancer. The sequencing here drew on CD4+ or CD8+ T cells sorted from blood, taken in a trial of the OX40 agonist ivuxolimab. The CDR3 reads CASGTGYGYTF. In nucleotides, the CDR3 is TGTGCCAGTGGAACAGGGTACGGCTACACCTTC.